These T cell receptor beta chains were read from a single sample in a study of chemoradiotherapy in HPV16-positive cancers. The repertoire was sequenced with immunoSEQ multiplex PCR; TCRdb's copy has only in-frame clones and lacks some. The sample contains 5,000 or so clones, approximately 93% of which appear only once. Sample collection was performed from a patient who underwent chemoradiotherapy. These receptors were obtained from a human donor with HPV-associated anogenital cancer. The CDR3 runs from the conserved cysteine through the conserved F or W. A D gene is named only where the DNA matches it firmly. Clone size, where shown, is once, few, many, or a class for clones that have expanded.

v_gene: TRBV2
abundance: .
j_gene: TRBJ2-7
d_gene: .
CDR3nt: TGTGCCAGCAGTGAATACGTGAGGGCCCACGAGCAGTACTTC
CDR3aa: CASSEYVRAHEQYF

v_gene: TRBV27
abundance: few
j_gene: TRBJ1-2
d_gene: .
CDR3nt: TGTGCCAGCAGTCCCTGGACCGGCTATGGCTACACCTTC
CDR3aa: CASSPWTGYGYTF

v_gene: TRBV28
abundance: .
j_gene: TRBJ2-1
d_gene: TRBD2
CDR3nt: TGTGCCAGCAGTTTACGCGGGGGGGCCTATGAGCAGTTCTTC
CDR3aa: CASSLRGGAYEQFF

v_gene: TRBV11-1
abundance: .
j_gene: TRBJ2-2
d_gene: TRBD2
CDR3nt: TGTGCCACCTCCTGGGGGGGGACCGGGGAGCTGTTTTTT
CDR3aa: CATSWGGTGELFF

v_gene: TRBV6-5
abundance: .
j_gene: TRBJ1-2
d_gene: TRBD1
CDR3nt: TGTGCCAGCCAACGAAAGGGGGCGCGAAACTATGGCTACACCTTC
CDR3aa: CASQRKGARNYGYTF

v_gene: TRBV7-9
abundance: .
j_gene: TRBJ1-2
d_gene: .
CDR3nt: TGTGCAATACAGGGTTATGGCTACACCTTC
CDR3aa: CAIQGYGYTF

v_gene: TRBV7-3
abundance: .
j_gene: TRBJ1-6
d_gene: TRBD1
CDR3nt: TGTGCCAGCAGCTCAGGGGGAACTGGGTCACCCCTCCACTTT
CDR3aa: CASSSGGTGSPLHF

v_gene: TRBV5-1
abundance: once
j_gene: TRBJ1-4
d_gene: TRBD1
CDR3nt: TGCGCCAGCAGCTTGGGGGCGGGACAGCGTAATGAAAAACTGTTTTTT
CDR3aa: CASSLGAGQRNEKLFF

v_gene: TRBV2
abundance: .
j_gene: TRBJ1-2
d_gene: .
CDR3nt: TGTGCCAGCAGTGACTTGGCACAGGGTAGTGGTGGCTACACCTTC
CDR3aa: CASSDLAQGSGGYTF

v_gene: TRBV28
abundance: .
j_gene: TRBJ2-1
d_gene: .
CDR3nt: TGTGCCAGCAGTTTAGGGGCGGCAGGTTGGGACAATGAGCAGTTCTTC
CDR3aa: CASSLGAAGWDNEQFF

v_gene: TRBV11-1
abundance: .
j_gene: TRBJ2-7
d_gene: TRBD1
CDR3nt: TGTGCCAGCAGCCCAAGGACAGGGGGGCAGTACTTC
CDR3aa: CASSPRTGGQYF

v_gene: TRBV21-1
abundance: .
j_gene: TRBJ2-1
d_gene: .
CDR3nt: TGTGCCAGCAGCAAGGCGCCAGGGGGAAACAATGAGCAGTTCTTC
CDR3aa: CASSKAPGGNNEQFF

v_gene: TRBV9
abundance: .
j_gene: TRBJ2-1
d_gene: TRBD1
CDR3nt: TGTGCCAGCAGCCCCCTTACAGGGGTCGACAATGAGCAGTTCTTC
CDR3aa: CASSPLTGVDNEQFF

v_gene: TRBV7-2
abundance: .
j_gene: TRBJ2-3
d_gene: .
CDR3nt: TGTGCCAGCAGCTTAGCGGTGGGGGGGCCCACAGATACGCAGTATTTT
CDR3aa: CASSLAVGGPTDTQYF

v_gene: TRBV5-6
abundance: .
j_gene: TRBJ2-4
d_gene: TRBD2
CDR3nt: TGTGCCAGCAGCTTGGCCGGGGGGAAAAACATTCAGTACTTC
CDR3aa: CASSLAGGKNIQYF

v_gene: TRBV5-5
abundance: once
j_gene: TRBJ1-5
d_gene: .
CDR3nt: TGTGCCAGCAGCAGGGAAGATGGCAATCAGCCCCAGCATTTT
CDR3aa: CASSREDGNQPQHF

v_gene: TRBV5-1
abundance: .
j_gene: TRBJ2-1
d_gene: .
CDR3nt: TGCGCCAGCAGCTCCGGGACCGGGAGCCCAGAGCAGTTCTTC
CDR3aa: CASSSGTGSPEQFF

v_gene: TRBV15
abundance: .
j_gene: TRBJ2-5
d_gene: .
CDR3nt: TGTGCCACCAGCAGAGATCGAGGAGAGACCCAGTACTTC
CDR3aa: CATSRDRGETQYF

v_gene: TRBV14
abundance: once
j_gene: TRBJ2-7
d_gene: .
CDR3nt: TGTGCCAGCAGCCAAGGGGTCACAGGGAGCTCCTACGAGCAGTACTTC
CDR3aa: CASSQGVTGSSYEQYF

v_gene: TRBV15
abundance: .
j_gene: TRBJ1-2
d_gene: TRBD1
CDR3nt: TGTGCCACCAGCACCCCGCGGACAGGGGCGGTGGGGGGCTACACCTTC
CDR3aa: CATSTPRTGAVGGYTF